A selection of T cell receptor beta chains follows, all from one sample in a study of CD8+ T cells in alopecia areata. Assay: immunoSEQ multiplex PCR; the TCRdb copy retains only in-frame clones and omits some. The sample has hundreds of thousands of clones, under 80% seen once. The source material was CD4+ T cells sorted from blood, sampled at week 0. The origin of the receptors is a human donor with alopecia areata. Both conserved end residues are part of each CDR3. Fields, in order: clone size, J gene, V gene, D gene, CDR3 protein, CDR3 DNA. A D gene is named only where the DNA matches it firmly. Rows give clone size only sometimes, using once, few, many, or a class for an expanded clone.

.	TRBJ2-3	TRBV5-6	.	CASSLGPGSLKDTQYF	TGTGCCAGCAGCTTGGGCCCAGGGTCATTAAAAGATACGCAGTATTTT
few	TRBJ2-6	TRBV9	.	CASGPTSGANVLTF	TGTGCCAGCGGCCCAACCTCTGGGGCCAACGTCCTGACTTTC
few	TRBJ1-1	TRBV25-1	.	CASSRANTEAFF	TGTGCCAGCTCACGTGCCAACACTGAAGCTTTCTTT
.	TRBJ1-2	TRBV29-1	TRBD1	CSVVAGGAGYTF	TGCAGCGTTGTAGCAGGGGGCGCGGGCTACACCTTC
few	TRBJ2-5	TRBV5-1	TRBD2	CASSISLLAGGATGTQYF	TGCGCCAGCAGCATAAGTCTACTAGCGGGGGGCGCCACGGGGACCCAGTACTTC
.	TRBJ1-2	TRBV4-2	.	CASSRRPAQHGYGYTF	TGTGCCAGCAGCCGTCGACCGGCGCAACACGGCTATGGCTACACCTTC
.	TRBJ2-3	TRBV5-5	.	CASSLASHTRGTDTQYF	TGTGCCAGCAGCTTGGCCTCGCACACGCGAGGCACAGATACGCAGTATTTT
.	TRBJ2-7	TRBV14	.	CASSRGVSSYEQYF	TGTGCCAGCAGTCGGGGAGTGTCCTCCTACGAGCAGTACTTC
.	TRBJ1-5	TRBV2	.	CASRHYENSNQPQHF	TGTGCCAGCAGGCATTACGAAAATAGCAATCAGCCCCAGCATTTT
.	TRBJ2-5	TRBV7-9	TRBD1	CASSLVRTGRLGETQYF	TGTGCCAGCAGCTTAGTGAGGACAGGGAGGCTGGGAGAGACCCAGTACTTC
.	TRBJ1-5	TRBV2	TRBD1	CASSERTGGGNQPQHF	TGTGCCAGCAGTGAGCGGACAGGGGGCGGCAATCAGCCCCAGCATTTT
few	TRBJ2-5	TRBV5-1	.	CASSLDQETQYF	TGCGCCAGCAGCTTGGACCAAGAGACCCAGTACTTC
.	TRBJ2-3	TRBV11-3	.	CASSHATDTQYF	TGTGCCAGCAGCCACGCGACAGATACGCAGTATTTT
few	TRBJ2-1	TRBV9	TRBD1	CASGAGTGLYNEQFF	TGTGCCAGCGGTGCCGGGACAGGACTATACAATGAGCAGTTCTTC
.	TRBJ1-5	TRBV5-1	.	CASSGGVGDQPQHF	TGCGCCAGCTCCGGGGGGGTCGGCGATCAGCCCCAGCATTTT
once	TRBJ2-7	TRBV6-6	.	CASSRLGSSYEQYF	TGTGCCAGCAGCCGGTTGGGAAGCTCCTACGAGCAGTACTTC
.	TRBJ1-2	TRBV4-1	TRBD1	CASSQGTGPNYGYTF	TGCGCCAGCAGCCAGGGGACAGGGCCCAACTATGGCTACACCTTC
.	TRBJ2-1	TRBV9	.	CASSGGVTDNEQFF	TGTGCCAGCAGCGGCGGGGTGACAGACAATGAGCAGTTCTTC
.	TRBJ2-1	TRBV2	.	CASEDGPYNEQFF	TGTGCCAGCGAGGACGGGCCCTACAATGAGCAGTTCTTC
.	TRBJ1-6	TRBV25-1	.	CASTGVANSPLHF	TGTGCCAGCACTGGGGTAGCCAATTCACCCCTCCACTTT
.	TRBJ1-2	TRBV9	.	CASSVKPGRDGYTF	TGTGCCAGCAGCGTAAAGCCAGGTCGGGATGGCTACACCTTC
.	TRBJ2-6	TRBV4-3	TRBD2	CASSQGLAGVTSGANVLTF	TGCGCCAGCAGCCAGGGACTAGCGGGGGTTACCTCTGGGGCCAACGTCCTGACTTTC
.	TRBJ1-1	TRBV9	.	CASSVAASWDTEAFF	TGTGCCAGCAGCGTAGCGGCCTCCTGGGACACTGAAGCTTTCTTT
.	TRBJ1-5	TRBV9	.	CASSPGSRGDQPQHF	TGTGCCAGCAGCCCCGGGTCCCGGGGGGATCAGCCCCAGCATTTT
.	TRBJ2-4	TRBV6-5	.	CASSSLGRIQYF	TGTGCCAGCAGTTCCCTAGGTAGAATTCAGTACTTC
few	TRBJ1-5	TRBV2	.	CASVPPPNNNQPQHF	TGTGCCAGCGTTCCCCCCCCGAACAACAATCAGCCCCAGCATTTT
.	TRBJ1-1	TRBV30	.	CAWGTGTGRTFF	.
.	TRBJ1-2	TRBV29-1	.	CSVHAGSSYGYTF	TGCAGCGTACACGCAGGGTCTAGCTATGGCTACACCTTC
.	TRBJ1-6	TRBV30	.	CAWSATGYDNSPLHF	TGTGCCTGGAGTGCAACAGGGTACGATAATTCACCCCTCCACTTT
.	TRBJ2-1	TRBV7-2	.	CASSPKYGNEQFF	TGTGCCAGCAGCCCCAAGTACGGGAATGAGCAGTTCTTC
.	TRBJ1-5	TRBV7-3	.	CASSLRANQPQHF	TGTGCCAGCAGCTTAAGGGCTAATCAGCCCCAGCATTTT
.	TRBJ2-5	TRBV30	.	CAWRGTRETQYF	TGTGCCTGGAGGGGGACTCGAGAGACCCAGTACTTC
.	TRBJ2-5	TRBV29-1	.	CSVEGGGKTQYF	TGCAGCGTTGAAGGGGGCGGAAAAACCCAGTACTTC
.	TRBJ1-1	TRBV30	.	CAWSPQGAREAFF	TGTGCCTGGAGTCCCCAGGGTGCTCGAGAAGCTTTCTTT
.	TRBJ2-4	TRBV30	.	CAWSDQQPDF	TGTGCCTGGAGTGACCAGCAGCCCGACTTC
.	TRBJ1-2	TRBV5-4	.	CASSLGRGYGYTF	TGTGCCAGCAGCTTAGGAAGGGGTTATGGCTACACCTTC
few	TRBJ2-1	TRBV11-2	.	CASSGRNEQFF	TGTGCCAGCAGCGGGAGGAATGAGCAGTTCTTC
once	TRBJ1-2	TRBV30	.	CAGGERRGYTF	TGTGCGGGCGGAGAGCGGAGGGGCTACACCTTC
.	TRBJ2-5	TRBV6-5	.	CASSYLRTAKRTQYF	TGTGCCAGCAGTTACCTCAGGACAGCCAAGAGGACCCAGTACTTC
.	TRBJ1-2	TRBV7-2	TRBD1	CASSMTGHGYTF	TGTGCCAGCAGCATGACAGGGCATGGCTACACCTTC
.	TRBJ1-2	TRBV11-2	.	CASSPTGSRGYTF	TGTGCCAGCAGCCCGACAGGCTCACGGGGCTACACCTTC
.	TRBJ2-7	TRBV7-2	TRBD2	CASSLAGTSYEQYF	TGTGCCAGCAGCTTAGCGGGGACTAGCTACGAGCAGTACTTC
.	TRBJ1-3	TRBV6-5	TRBD1	CASRPTGLGNTIYF	TGTGCCAGCAGACCGACAGGGCTAGGGAACACCATATATTTT
.	TRBJ2-1	TRBV5-8	.	CASSPRAGNYNEQFF	TGTGCCAGCAGCCCGCGGGCGGGGAACTACAATGAGCAGTTCTTC
.	TRBJ2-6	TRBV11-2	.	CASSLGTRPGANVLTF	TGTGCCAGCAGCTTAGGGACGAGGCCTGGGGCCAACGTCCTGACTTTC
.	TRBJ1-2	TRBV30	TRBD1	CAWSFTGTANYGYTF	TGTGCCTGGAGTTTCACCGGGACAGCGAACTATGGCTACACCTTC
.	TRBJ2-7	TRBV10-3	.	CAISELGTSYEQYF	TGTGCCATCAGTGAGCTTGGCACGTCCTACGAGCAGTACTTC
.	TRBJ1-5	TRBV11-2	.	CASSRRANQPQHF	TGTGCCAGCAGCCGAAGGGCCAATCAGCCCCAGCATTTT
.	TRBJ1-1	TRBV7-8	.	CASSLVAGNTEAFF	TGTGCCAGCAGCTTAGTGGCAGGGAACACTGAAGCTTTCTTT
.	TRBJ1-1	TRBV29-1	.	CSVEVSVNTEAFF	TGCAGCGTTGAAGTGTCAGTGAACACTGAAGCTTTCTTT
few	TRBJ1-5	TRBV5-6	.	CASSTGPQPQHF	TGTGCCAGCAGCACCGGTCCGCAGCCCCAGCATTTT
.	TRBJ1-4	TRBV5-1	.	CASSPGQPNEKLFF	TGCGCCAGCAGCCCGGGTCAGCCCAATGAAAAACTGTTTTTT
few	TRBJ2-3	TRBV30	.	CAWSDGTSTDTQYF	TGTGCCTGGAGTGACGGGACTAGCACAGATACGCAGTATTTT
few	TRBJ2-3	TRBV29-1	.	CSVELAGAQSYF	TGCAGCGTTGAACTGGCAGGGGCGCAGTCGTATTTT
.	TRBJ2-7	TRBV29-1	.	CSVGRTIYEQYF	TGCAGCGTTGGGAGGACTATCTACGAGCAGTACTTC
.	TRBJ2-3	TRBV9	.	CASSVVGGPSPGSTQYF	TGTGCCAGCAGCGTAGTAGGGGGGCCCAGTCCCGGTAGTACGCAGTATTTT
.	TRBJ2-5	TRBV2	.	CASGPAETQYF	TGTGCCAGCGGTCCGGCGGAGACCCAGTACTTC
.	TRBJ2-7	TRBV30	.	CAWSVKGTYEQYF	TGTGCCTGGAGTGTAAAGGGGACCTACGAGCAGTACTTC
.	TRBJ1-2	TRBV30	.	CAWRNDGYTF	TGTGCCTGGAGGAATGATGGCTACACCTTC
.	TRBJ2-3	TRBV30	.	CAWSDGQSTDTQYF	TGTGCCTGGAGTGATGGCCAGAGCACAGATACGCAGTATTTT